These T cell receptor beta chains were read from a single sample in a study of cytomegalovirus exposure and HLA in healthy donors. Sequencing was performed with immunoSEQ multiplex PCR; in TCRdb, only in-frame clones are kept and a portion is missing. The table lists around 38,000 clones, 60% to 70% of them singletons. The sequenced material came from PBMCs. These receptors were collected from a man aged 50-59 years in good health and CMV-seropositive. The CDR3 runs from the conserved cysteine through the conserved F or W. The D gene is left open where the match is weak. A row's size may be missing; if present it is once, few, many or a size class.

abundance,v_gene,j_gene,d_gene,CDR3aa,CDR3nt
-,TRBV7-6,TRBJ2-5,TRBD2,CASSLILAGGFETQYF,TGTGCCAGCAGCTTAATTCTAGCGGGGGGGTTCGAGACCCAGTACTTC
-,TRBV19,TRBJ1-6,TRBD1,CASNLRQGARALHF,TGTGCCAGTAACCTGAGACAGGGGGCTCGCGCCCTCCACTTT
-,TRBV5-1,TRBJ2-5,-,CASSFTTGQETQYF,TGCGCCAGCAGCTTTACGACAGGCCAAGAGACCCAGTACTTC
few,TRBV27,TRBJ2-1,TRBD2,CASSITSGGYNEQFF,TGTGCCAGCAGTATCACTAGCGGGGGGTACAATGAGCAGTTCTTC
-,TRBV29-1,TRBJ1-5,TRBD1,CSVGDRGGNQPQHF,TGCAGCGTGGGGGACAGGGGAGGAAATCAGCCCCAGCATTTT
-,TRBV7-2,TRBJ2-7,TRBD2,CASSSRTSGGAGSYEQYF,TGTGCCAGCAGCTCTAGGACTAGCGGGGGGGCCGGGTCCTACGAGCAGTACTTC
few,TRBV11-3,TRBJ2-6,-,CASSRGFSGANVLTF,TGTGCCAGCAGCCGAGGGTTCTCTGGGGCCAACGTCCTGACTTTC
-,TRBV30,TRBJ1-5,TRBD1,CAWSSRGLSSQHF,TGTGCCTGGAGTTCTAGGGGGCTCAGTTCCCAGCATTTT
-,TRBV28,TRBJ2-7,TRBD1,CASSPRGPYPYEQYF,TGTGCCAGCAGTCCTAGGGGGCCCTACCCCTACGAGCAGTACTTC
-,TRBV10-3,TRBJ1-1,-,CAISESGHSNTEAFF,TGTGCCATCAGTGAGTCGGGACATTCGAACACTGAAGCTTTCTTT
-,TRBV5-1,TRBJ1-6,TRBD1,CASSLDREYPLHF,TGCGCCAGCAGCTTAGACAGGGAGTATCCCCTCCACTTT
few,TRBV7-9,TRBJ2-1,-,CASSLDSYNEQFF,TGTGCCAGCAGCTTAGACAGTTACAATGAGCAGTTCTTC
-,TRBV29-1,TRBJ2-7,-,CSVGGAIYEQYF,TGCAGCGTTGGCGGGGCCATCTACGAGCAGTACTTC
-,TRBV11-2,TRBJ1-1,-,CASSLTLTTNTEAFF,TGTGCCAGCAGCTTAACTCTGACAACGAACACTGAAGCTTTCTTT
-,TRBV2,TRBJ2-5,-,CASSELSPQYF,TGTGCCAGCAGTGAACTGTCTCCCCAGTACTTC
few,TRBV5-4,TRBJ2-2,-,CASSLQGVVTGELFF,TGTGCCAGCAGCTTGCAAGGGGTTGTTACCGGGGAGCTGTTTTTT
-,TRBV5-1,TRBJ1-2,-,CASSQNSVMYGYTF,TGCGCCAGCAGCCAAAATTCAGTGATGTATGGCTACACCTTC
-,TRBV13,TRBJ2-3,-,CASSRPGLSTDTQYF,TGTGCCAGCAGCCGTCCGGGACTTAGCACAGATACGCAGTATTTT
few,TRBV4-1,TRBJ2-7,-,CASSQDTYTGSYEQYF,TGCGCCAGCAGCCAAGATACGTATACCGGCTCCTACGAGCAGTACTTC
-,TRBV7-2,TRBJ1-1,-,CASSFTGLMNTEAFF,TGTGCCAGCAGCTTCACAGGGCTCATGAACACTGAAGCTTTCTTT
-,TRBV9,TRBJ2-1,TRBD1,CASSVGQGSYNEQFF,TGTGCCAGCAGCGTAGGACAGGGCTCCTACAATGAGCAGTTCTTC
few,TRBV11-3,TRBJ1-5,TRBD1,CASSFTGDSNQPQHF,TGTGCCAGCAGCTTTACAGGGGATAGCAATCAGCCCCAGCATTTT
few,TRBV5-4,TRBJ2-1,-,CASSLGTDYNEQFF,TGTGCCAGCAGCTTGGGGACTGATTACAATGAGCAGTTCTTC
few,TRBV5-4,TRBJ2-7,-,CASSPGVNYEQYF,TGTGCCAGCAGCCCTGGAGTGAACTACGAGCAGTACTTC
-,TRBV7-3,TRBJ2-2,TRBD2,CASSAGDTGELFF,TGTGCCAGCAGTGCGGGGGACACCGGGGAGCTGTTTTTT
-,TRBV29-1,TRBJ2-2,-,CSTGGPGELFF,TGCAGTACTGGGGGCCCCGGGGAGCTGTTTTTT
few,TRBV2,TRBJ1-2,TRBD1,CAGAGTGARGYTF,TGTGCCGGCGCCGGGACAGGGGCGCGAGGCTACACCTTC
-,TRBV18,TRBJ2-1,TRBD2,CASSPASGAYNEQFF,TGTGCCAGCTCACCGGCTAGCGGGGCTTACAATGAGCAGTTCTTC
-,TRBV30,TRBJ2-1,TRBD2,CAWTVLAGDNEQFF,TGTGCCTGGACGGTACTAGCGGGAGACAATGAGCAGTTCTTC
-,TRBV5-8,TRBJ2-3,-,CASSPGSLAADTQYF,TGTGCCAGCAGCCCTGGTAGCTTGGCGGCAGATACGCAGTATTTT